This T cell receptor (beta chain) was obtained from a study of shared clonotypes between healthy human individuals (TCRdb year 2020). About the investigation overall: The cohort included a few men and two women between 18 and 49 years of age. For each donor, three plates each were used for CD4 naive and CD4 memory, two plates were used for CD8 naive, and one plate was used for CD8 memory. Between about 0.9 and 8.9 billion PBMCs per donor were obtained by leukapheresis. To estimate repertoire size and how much clonotype sharing occurs between individuals, the study deeply sequenced the blood TCR repertoires of five or six healthy adults. To increase sequencing depth and limit assay-specific biases, TCR repertoire library preparation and sequencing were carried out by different laboratories using diverse techniques.

On this clone itself: It has no known antigen specificity. One base away there is no much larger clone; base qualities are not given.

Using the deep immunoSEQ assay, TCR CDR3 regions were amplified from genomic DNA by multiplex PCR. Extracted genomic DNA from each cell subset was distributed evenly across all wells of several immunoSEQ 96-well plates, and each plate was treated as a replicate. For sorted subsets, around 0.2 ug genomic DNA, equal to some 30,000 T cell genomes, was loaded into each replicate PCR. Purified libraries were quantified with a Qubit 3.0 fluorometer, sized on a Bioanalyzer 2100, and re-quantified with the KAPA Library Quantification kit. A separate single-read 150-cycle Illumina NextSeq 550 flow cell was used to sequence each immunoSEQ 96-well plate. Concerning the study's data processing: The immunoSEQ output contained only junctional sequences without quality scores, so filtering could not match that applied to full-length reads. Sequences were annotated with PyIR, a Python wrapper for IgBLAST v1.9, using IMGT germline references to assign V/J genes and CDR3. Reads were filtered out if the reads had weak V/J assignments (E-value above 1e-6), no CDR3, stop codons, out-of-frame junctions, or ambiguous translated residues. A V3J clonotype was defined by an identical inferred V gene, J gene, and CDR3 amino acid sequence. Percentage overlap between repertoires was computed as shared unique clonotypes divided by the size of the smaller repertoire. RTK rarefaction, the Chao1 estimator, and Recon v2.1 estimates of unobserved clonotypes were used to assess repertoire richness. OLGA was used to compute generation probabilities for all TCRbeta clonotypes that the gDNA method yielded from four donors. Sourced from immuneACCESS, this table was stored by TCRdb with only in-frame sequences that have V and J called. A share of the clones is absent; for the studies checked, an unresolved V gene accounts for under half, and the remainder has no known explanation. V, J and clone size are those of that table, while D and trimming were read from the DNA. This sample holds approximately 1.4 million clones; 95% to 99% were observed only once. The ten largest clones add up to roughly 0.4% of the sample.

Donors were healthy HIV-negative adults with no recently reported acute infections or vaccinations. Every donor was a Caucasian adult residing in Nashville, Tennessee, USA. CD4+ T cells were enriched through magnetic negative selection, after which naive cells were positively selected on CD45RA and the remaining negative fraction served as the memory subset. Blood was collected by leukapheresis, and PBMCs were isolated by Ficoll-Histopaque density gradient centrifugation and then cryopreserved in liquid nitrogen vapor phase. Analytical flow cytometry was used to check the purity and quantity of every magnetically sorted T cell population. Each sorted fraction had its genomic DNA isolated and then quantified by UV absorbance on a Nanodrop 2000c. The germline V gene (reference sequence) yields LNHDA for CDR1 and SQIVND for CDR2. From its cysteine to its phenylalanine, the CDR3 spans 15 amino acids. Only CDR3 DNA is held: 45 bases, read in frame from base 1. Trimming costs V 6 bases and J 1 base, and their ends lie 15 bases apart.

Results and caveats for the whole study, not just this receptor: Incomplete sequencing was indicated by rarefaction of sorted-subset datasets, despite the large sequencing depth. The genetic and exposure-history diversity represented was limited by the small number of donors. Naive subsets generally had larger estimated clonotype richness than memory subsets did. Sampling was restricted to blood, and TCR repertoires in tissue are likely to differ from TCR repertoires in blood. Across a handful of donors, around 5% of naive CD4, roughly 3.3% of naive CD8, approximately 2.5% of memory CD4, and about 0.44% of memory CD8 clonotypes were shared. Based on pairwise subsampling, the degree of clonotype sharing among donors was expected to be affected by sequencing depth. Compared with non-shared clonotypes, the clonotypes found in all four sorted-subset donors had higher generation probabilities.

Sample: naive CD4+ T cells sorted from blood. This specimen's cell subset or site label, per the study, means: CD45RA+ positively selected. The clonotype originates from a man aged 25 to 40 in good health. The chain couples TRBV19 to TRBJ2-5; the D call could be TRBD1 or TRBD2, with each sharing 5 bases. Read as DNA, the sequence is TGTGCCAGTAGCCTGTCGCAGGGACGCCAAGAGACCCAGTACTTC. It specifies CASSLSQGRQETQYF.